This T cell receptor (beta chain) is from a study of shared clonotypes between healthy human individuals (TCRdb year 2020). Looking at the study overall: A couple of women and a few men aged 18 to 49 years were included in the cohort. For each donor, CD4 naive and CD4 memory were each run on three plates, CD8 naive on two plates, and CD8 memory on one plate. Blood TCR repertoires of five healthy adults were deeply sequenced to estimate repertoire size and the extent of clonotype sharing between individuals. Different laboratories and diverse techniques were used to prepare libraries and sequence TCR repertoires, to increase sequencing depth and limit assay-specific biases. Leukapheresis yielded between about 0.94 and 9.5 billion PBMCs per donor.

The donors were healthy, HIV-negative adults who had no recently reported acute infections or vaccinations. All donors were Caucasian adults living in Nashville, Tennessee, USA. The CD8 memory samples were a combination of magnetically selected CD45RO+ cells and CCR7-negative CD45RA+ effector memory (TemRA) cells. After blood collection by leukapheresis, PBMCs were isolated using Ficoll-Histopaque density gradient centrifugation and then cryopreserved in the vapor phase of liquid nitrogen. Analytical flow cytometry was used to check the purity and quantity of every magnetically sorted T cell population. From each sorted fraction, genomic DNA was isolated and quantified by UV absorbance on a Nanodrop 2000c. Broad study findings and their caveats: Across a few donors, roughly 5% of naive CD4, 3% to 4% of naive CD8, 2.3% of memory CD4, and over 0.35% of memory CD8 clonotypes were shared. Clonotypes shared by all four sorted-subset donors showed higher generation probabilities than non-shared clonotypes. Pairwise subsampling led to the expectation that sequencing depth would affect the degree of clonotype sharing among donors. Because the study included only a small number of donors, the genetic and exposure-history diversity represented was limited. Naive subsets generally had larger estimated clonotype richness than memory subsets did. Only blood was sampled, and tissue TCR repertoires likely differ from those in blood. Even with the large sequencing depth, rarefaction of the sorted-subset datasets indicated that sequencing was incomplete.

Using the deep immunoSEQ assay, TCR CDR3 regions were amplified from genomic DNA by multiplex PCR. Extracted genomic DNA from each cell subset was spread evenly across all wells of several immunoSEQ 96-well plates, with each plate serving as a replicate. For sorted subsets, 200 ng of genomic DNA, equivalent to roughly 30,000 T cell genomes, went into each replicate PCR. Purified libraries were measured with a Qubit 3.0 fluorometer, size-checked on a Bioanalyzer 2100, and measured again with the KAPA Library Quantification kit. Each immunoSEQ 96-well plate was sequenced on its own single-read 150-cycle Illumina NextSeq 550 flow cell. In the paper's pipeline: Because the immunoSEQ output included only junctional sequences and no quality scores, the filtering could not be the same as the filtering used for full-length reads. To assign V/J genes and CDR3, sequences were annotated against IMGT germline references using PyIR, a Python wrapper for IgBLAST v1.9. Reads with weak V/J assignments (E-value above 1e-6), missing CDR3, stop codons, out-of-frame junctions, or ambiguous translated residues were removed. V3J clonotypes were defined by identical inferred V gene, J gene, and CDR3 amino acid sequence. To compute the percentage overlap between repertoires, the number of shared unique clonotypes was divided by the size of the smaller repertoire. Three approaches were used to assess repertoire richness: RTK rarefaction, the Chao1 estimator, and Recon v2.1 estimates of unobserved clonotypes. Generation probabilities for all TCRbeta clonotypes obtained by the gDNA method from a few donors were computed using OLGA. Imported from immuneACCESS, the table was reduced by TCRdb to in-frame sequences with V and J called. These copies leave out some clones; in studies compared against another copy, an unresolved V gene accounts for under half, and the cause of the remainder is not known. V and J calls and clone size are those listed in that table; D and trimming were worked out from the DNA. The sample table holds about 690,000 clones, of which 90% were seen once. The ten largest clones capture 34% of the sample.

With regard to this clone: Its antigen has not been determined. Base quality data are lacking; no much larger clone is found one base away.

Sequencing used memory CD8+ T cells from PBMCs. Reading the label with the study, this specimen's cell subset or site is: CD45RO+ cells pooled with CCR7-negative TemRA cells. This clonotype originated in a man aged 18 to 35 in good health. Some clones in this sample may be carry-over from other donors' samples.

The CDR3 protein sequence reads: CASSIGQAGDIQYF. The nucleotide sequence reads as follows: TGTGCCAGTAGTATCGGGCAGGCTGGGGACATTCAGTACTTC. Recombination joined TRBV19 with TRBJ2-4; the D segment cannot be called with confidence. CDR1 and CDR2 are read off the germline V gene (reference sequence) as LNHDA and SQIVND. Relative to germline, V is 3 bases shorter and J is 8 bases shorter, with 14 bases between their ends. Measured from the cysteine to the phenylalanine, the CDR3 is 14 residues long. Solely the CDR3 DNA is kept, with 42 bases framed from the first base.